Here is one T cell receptor (beta chain) with its context. The cDNA for TCR beta came from 5'RACE template switching with UMIs. TCRdb re-called the 5' RACE reads; every CDR3 protein appears as one record, without DNA. This repertoire includes 550,000 to 600,000 distinct CDR3 sequences. These data are taken from a study of T cells expressing NK-cell markers. Study summary: Repertoires of TCR beta were obtained from T cells sorted as CD3+CD56+NKG2C+, CD3+CD56+NKG2C- and CD3+CD56-NKG2C+.

CDR1 and CDR2 from the germline V gene are SGHDT and YYEEEE. The CDR3 is 14 residues long. This TCR was sampled from a man between 18 and 35 years old in good health. The V call is TRBV5-6, the J call TRBJ2-7; checking the TCRdb D call of TRBD1 is not possible without DNA. Sequencing used blood T cells: a sorted CD56 or NKG2C T cell subset, CD4+ or CD8+ T cells, or bulk PBMC T cells (not recorded which). CDR3 in amino acids: CASSLVGGLDEQYF.